This is a list of T cell receptor beta chains from one sample in a study of blood T cell repertoires in COVID-19. The assay was immunoSEQ multiplex PCR, and TCRdb's table has in-frame clones only and misses some. This table holds some 40,000 clones, 85% to 95% found once. The sample consisted of peripheral blood. These receptors were obtained from a man aged 45-65 years with COVID-19, enrolled during active disease. Each CDR3 is given with its conserved first and last residue. Each record gives: D gene, clone size, V gene, J gene, CDR3 protein, CDR3 DNA. A D gene is named only where the DNA matches it firmly. Clone size appears in some rows only: once, few, many, or a class for an expanded clone.

D gene: .
clone size: .
V gene: TRBV2
J gene: TRBJ2-5
CDR3 protein: CASSDPGQETQYF
CDR3 DNA: TGTGCCAGCAGCGACCCAGGACAGGAGACCCAGTACTTC

D gene: .
clone size: .
V gene: TRBV19
J gene: TRBJ1-6
CDR3 protein: CASREDGGGTNSPLHF
CDR3 DNA: TGTGCCAGCCGCGAAGATGGCGGGGGGACTAATTCACCCCTCCACTTT

D gene: .
clone size: .
V gene: TRBV14
J gene: TRBJ2-5
CDR3 protein: CASSQVVSGEETQYF
CDR3 DNA: TGTGCCAGCAGCCAAGTCGTTTCGGGGGAAGAGACCCAGTACTTC

D gene: TRBD1
clone size: .
V gene: TRBV5-1
J gene: TRBJ1-1
CDR3 protein: CASSLSGGNTEAFF
CDR3 DNA: TGCGCCAGCAGCTTGTCAGGGGGAAACACTGAAGCTTTCTTT

D gene: TRBD1
clone size: .
V gene: TRBV30
J gene: TRBJ1-1
CDR3 protein: CAWATGGMNTEAFF
CDR3 DNA: TGTGCCTGGGCGACAGGGGGCATGAACACTGAAGCTTTCTTT

D gene: .
clone size: .
V gene: TRBV11-2
J gene: TRBJ2-7
CDR3 protein: CASSLWGQGPYEQYF
CDR3 DNA: TGTGCCAGCAGCTTATGGGGGCAGGGTCCCTACGAGCAGTACTTC

D gene: .
clone size: .
V gene: TRBV7-9
J gene: TRBJ2-6
CDR3 protein: CASSLDRSGANVLTF
CDR3 DNA: TGTGCCAGCAGCTTAGATCGTTCTGGGGCCAACGTCCTGACTTTC

D gene: .
clone size: .
V gene: TRBV20-1
J gene: TRBJ1-1
CDR3 protein: CSECLEAFF
CDR3 DNA: TGCAGTGAGTGCCTAGAAGCTTTCTTT

D gene: TRBD2
clone size: .
V gene: TRBV6-5
J gene: TRBJ2-7
CDR3 protein: CASSYSTSGAYEQYF
CDR3 DNA: TGTGCCAGCAGTTACTCGACTAGCGGGGCCTACGAGCAGTACTTC

D gene: TRBD2
clone size: once
V gene: TRBV6-1
J gene: TRBJ2-1
CDR3 protein: CASSEAFSGGRLYNEQFF
CDR3 DNA: TGTGCCAGCAGTGAAGCGTTTAGCGGGGGCCGTCTCTACAATGAGCAGTTCTTC

D gene: .
clone size: few
V gene: TRBV7-9
J gene: TRBJ1-2
CDR3 protein: CASSPSVGHLKGYTF
CDR3 DNA: TGTGCCAGCAGCCCCTCGGTGGGACACCTAAAAGGCTACACCTTC

D gene: TRBD1
clone size: .
V gene: TRBV15
J gene: TRBJ1-5
CDR3 protein: CATSRDTGGQPQHF
CDR3 DNA: TGTGCCACCAGCAGAGATACAGGGGGACAGCCCCAGCATTTT

D gene: TRBD2
clone size: .
V gene: TRBV27
J gene: TRBJ2-1
CDR3 protein: CASLQQAGLAVNEQFF
CDR3 DNA: TGTGCCAGCCTCCAACAAGCGGGGCTAGCGGTGAATGAGCAGTTCTTC

D gene: .
clone size: .
V gene: TRBV6-1
J gene: TRBJ1-4
CDR3 protein: CASSEARGIGEKLFF
CDR3 DNA: TGTGCCAGCAGTGAAGCTAGGGGAATTGGTGAAAAACTGTTTTTT

D gene: TRBD2
clone size: few
V gene: TRBV5-1
J gene: TRBJ2-5
CDR3 protein: CASSPQGTSSTRETQYF
CDR3 DNA: TGCGCCAGCAGCCCCCAAGGGACTAGCTCTACGCGAGAGACCCAGTACTTC

D gene: TRBD1
clone size: .
V gene: TRBV6-5
J gene: TRBJ1-2
CDR3 protein: CASLTGGHYGYTF
CDR3 DNA: TGTGCCAGCCTTACAGGGGGGCACTATGGCTACACCTTC

D gene: TRBD1
clone size: .
V gene: TRBV4-2
J gene: TRBJ2-1
CDR3 protein: CASSRSRWDRGSNEQFF
CDR3 DNA: TGTGCCAGCAGCCGATCCCGGTGGGACAGGGGCTCCAATGAGCAGTTCTTC

D gene: .
clone size: .
V gene: TRBV21-1
J gene: TRBJ2-7
CDR3 protein: CASPRRGDRGTREQYF
CDR3 DNA: TGTGCCAGCCCCAGGCGCGGGGACAGGGGGACGCGGGAGCAGTACTTC

D gene: .
clone size: .
V gene: TRBV11-2
J gene: TRBJ2-1
CDR3 protein: CASSYGPTDYNEQFF
CDR3 DNA: TGTGCCAGCAGCTACGGACCGACAGACTACAATGAGCAGTTCTTC

D gene: TRBD2
clone size: once
V gene: TRBV9
J gene: TRBJ2-1
CDR3 protein: CASSRASGKYSYNEQFF
CDR3 DNA: TGTGCCAGCAGCCGGGCTAGCGGGAAGTATTCCTACAATGAGCAGTTCTTC

D gene: .
clone size: .
V gene: TRBV3-1/TRBV3-2
J gene: TRBJ2-7
CDR3 protein: CASSLGAAPTERYF
CDR3 DNA: TGTGCCAGCAGCTTGGGTGCGGCGCCCACCGAGAGGTACTTC

D gene: .
clone size: once
V gene: TRBV6-5
J gene: TRBJ1-1
CDR3 protein: CASSYSPSDTEAFF
CDR3 DNA: TGTGCCAGCAGTTACTCCCCCTCCGACACTGAAGCTTTCTTT

D gene: TRBD2
clone size: .
V gene: TRBV5-4
J gene: TRBJ2-7
CDR3 protein: CASSLARVRGGGDEQYF
CDR3 DNA: TGTGCCAGCAGCTTGGCAAGGGTGCGGGGGGGAGGAGACGAGCAGTACTTC

D gene: TRBD1
clone size: few
V gene: TRBV4-2
J gene: TRBJ1-2
CDR3 protein: CASTSDRVVGYTF
CDR3 DNA: TGTGCCAGCACCTCGGACAGGGTAGTCGGCTACACCTTC

D gene: .
clone size: .
V gene: TRBV4-1
J gene: TRBJ2-5
CDR3 protein: CASSQVVVRRETQYF
CDR3 DNA: TGCGCCAGCAGCCAAGTGGTAGTTAGAAGAGAGACCCAGTACTTC

D gene: TRBD2
clone size: .
V gene: TRBV9
J gene: TRBJ2-1
CDR3 protein: CASSRSGSGSYNEQFF
CDR3 DNA: TGTGCCAGCAGCCGGAGCGGGAGCGGATCCTACAATGAGCAGTTCTTC

D gene: TRBD2
clone size: .
V gene: TRBV19
J gene: TRBJ2-1
CDR3 protein: CASSIRSHEAGGNEQFF
CDR3 DNA: TGTGCCAGTAGTATTCGGTCTCATGAAGCGGGAGGGAATGAGCAGTTCTTC

D gene: .
clone size: .
V gene: TRBV5-1
J gene: TRBJ1-1
CDR3 protein: CASTSFGGRRGTEAFF
CDR3 DNA: TGCGCCAGCACCTCCTTTGGAGGCCGTCGGGGAACTGAAGCTTTCTTT

D gene: .
clone size: .
V gene: TRBV19
J gene: TRBJ1-1
CDR3 protein: CASRIGLLMNTEAFF
CDR3 DNA: TGTGCCAGTAGGATCGGACTCCTAATGAACACTGAAGCTTTCTTT

D gene: TRBD2
clone size: .
V gene: TRBV2
J gene: TRBJ2-1
CDR3 protein: CASHGTSSYGEQFF
CDR3 DNA: TGTGCCAGCCACGGGACTAGCAGTTATGGTGAGCAGTTCTTC

D gene: .
clone size: .
V gene: TRBV7-3
J gene: TRBJ2-1
CDR3 protein: CASSLRAGTYNEQFF
CDR3 DNA: TGTGCCAGCAGCTTAAGGGCGGGAACGTACAATGAGCAGTTCTTC

D gene: .
clone size: .
V gene: TRBV27
J gene: TRBJ2-1
CDR3 protein: CASSLTYPPNEQFF
CDR3 DNA: TGTGCCAGCAGTTTAACATACCCCCCCAATGAGCAGTTCTTC

D gene: TRBD2
clone size: .
V gene: TRBV18
J gene: TRBJ2-1
CDR3 protein: CASSPKLAGDNEQFF
CDR3 DNA: TGTGCCAGCTCACCGAAACTAGCGGGAGATAATGAGCAGTTCTTC

D gene: TRBD2
clone size: .
V gene: TRBV7-2
J gene: TRBJ2-7
CDR3 protein: CASSLKATSGSLYEQYF
CDR3 DNA: TGTGCCAGCAGCTTAAAGGCCACTAGCGGGAGCCTCTACGAGCAGTACTTC

D gene: .
clone size: .
V gene: TRBV5-1
J gene: TRBJ2-1
CDR3 protein: CASSFQAGTISEQFF
CDR3 DNA: TGCGCCAGCAGCTTCCAAGCGGGTACTATTAGTGAGCAGTTCTTC

D gene: .
clone size: .
V gene: TRBV30
J gene: TRBJ1-3
CDR3 protein: CACGAGGNTIYF
CDR3 DNA: TGTGCCTGCGGTGCGGGGGGAAACACCATATATTTT

D gene: TRBD2
clone size: .
V gene: TRBV4-1
J gene: TRBJ2-3
CDR3 protein: CASSRRSGRGADTQYF
CDR3 DNA: TGCGCCAGCAGCCGACGGAGCGGGAGAGGCGCAGATACGCAGTATTTT

D gene: TRBD2
clone size: .
V gene: TRBV9
J gene: TRBJ2-1
CDR3 protein: CASSPAVAGNEQFF
CDR3 DNA: TGTGCCAGCAGCCCCGCGGTAGCGGGAAATGAGCAGTTCTTC

D gene: .
clone size: once
V gene: TRBV19
J gene: TRBJ2-1
CDR3 protein: CASSFTVQTNEQFF
CDR3 DNA: TGTGCCAGTAGTTTTACAGTGCAAACCAATGAGCAGTTCTTC

D gene: TRBD1
clone size: .
V gene: TRBV5-1
J gene: TRBJ2-7
CDR3 protein: CASSFGTGSVSGEQYF
CDR3 DNA: TGCGCCAGCAGCTTCGGGACAGGGAGCGTTTCGGGGGAGCAGTACTTC

D gene: .
clone size: .
V gene: TRBV5-8
J gene: TRBJ2-5
CDR3 protein: CASSLATIQETQYF
CDR3 DNA: TGTGCCAGCAGCTTGGCCACAATCCAAGAGACCCAGTACTTC

D gene: .
clone size: .
V gene: TRBV11-1
J gene: TRBJ1-1
CDR3 protein: CASSLTGSNTEAFF
CDR3 DNA: TGTGCCAGCAGCTTAACGGGGTCGAACACTGAAGCTTTCTTT

D gene: TRBD2
clone size: once
V gene: TRBV4-3
J gene: TRBJ2-7
CDR3 protein: CASSQVAGGAYEQYF
CDR3 DNA: TGCGCCAGCAGCCAGGTAGCGGGAGGGGCCTACGAGCAGTACTTC

D gene: .
clone size: .
V gene: TRBV30
J gene: TRBJ1-5
CDR3 protein: CAWRGRTSNQPQHF
CDR3 DNA: TGTGCCTGGAGGGGGCGGACCAGCAATCAGCCCCAGCATTTT

D gene: .
clone size: .
V gene: TRBV5-1
J gene: TRBJ1-1
CDR3 protein: CASRVGRGSMGTEAFF
CDR3 DNA: TGCGCCAGCAGGGTCGGACGGGGTTCGATGGGCACTGAAGCTTTCTTT

D gene: .
clone size: .
V gene: TRBV12-3/TRBV12-4
J gene: TRBJ1-2
CDR3 protein: CASSLASNDRNTF
CDR3 DNA: TGTGCCAGCAGTTTAGCCTCTAATGACAGAAACACCTTC

D gene: .
clone size: .
V gene: TRBV7-9
J gene: TRBJ2-1
CDR3 protein: CASSPLTGSSYNEQFF
CDR3 DNA: TGTGCCAGCAGCCCCTTGACTGGGAGCTCCTACAATGAGCAGTTCTTC

D gene: .
clone size: once
V gene: TRBV6-1
J gene: TRBJ2-7
CDR3 protein: CASSEEVSYEQYF
CDR3 DNA: TGTGCCAGCAGTGAGGAGGTTTCCTACGAGCAGTACTTC

D gene: TRBD1
clone size: .
V gene: TRBV6-2/TRBV6-3
J gene: TRBJ2-7
CDR3 protein: CASSWGTDYEQYF
CDR3 DNA: TGTGCCAGCAGTTGGGGGACAGACTACGAGCAGTACTTC

D gene: .
clone size: .
V gene: TRBV14
J gene: TRBJ1-4
CDR3 protein: CASSQVGRGNEKLFF
CDR3 DNA: TGTGCCAGCAGCCAAGTAGGGAGGGGAAATGAAAAACTGTTTTTT

D gene: .
clone size: .
V gene: TRBV2
J gene: TRBJ2-6
CDR3 protein: CASSPVTPGANVLTF
CDR3 DNA: TGTGCCAGCAGTCCCGTTACTCCTGGGGCCAACGTCCTGACTTTC